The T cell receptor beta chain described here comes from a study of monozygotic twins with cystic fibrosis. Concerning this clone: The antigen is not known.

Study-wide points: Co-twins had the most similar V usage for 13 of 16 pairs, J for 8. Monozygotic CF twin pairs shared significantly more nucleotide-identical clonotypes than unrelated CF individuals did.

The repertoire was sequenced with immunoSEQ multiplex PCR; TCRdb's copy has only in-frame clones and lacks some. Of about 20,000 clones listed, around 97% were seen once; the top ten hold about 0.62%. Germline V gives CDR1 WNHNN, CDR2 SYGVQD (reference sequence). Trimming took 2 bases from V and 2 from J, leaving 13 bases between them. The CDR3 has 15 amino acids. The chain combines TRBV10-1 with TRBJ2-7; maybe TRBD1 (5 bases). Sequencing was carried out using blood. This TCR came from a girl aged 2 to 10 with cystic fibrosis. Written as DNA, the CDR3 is TGCGCCAGCAGTGAGGGCAGGGTGGAGACCTACGAGCAGTACTTC. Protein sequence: CASSEGRVETYEQYF.